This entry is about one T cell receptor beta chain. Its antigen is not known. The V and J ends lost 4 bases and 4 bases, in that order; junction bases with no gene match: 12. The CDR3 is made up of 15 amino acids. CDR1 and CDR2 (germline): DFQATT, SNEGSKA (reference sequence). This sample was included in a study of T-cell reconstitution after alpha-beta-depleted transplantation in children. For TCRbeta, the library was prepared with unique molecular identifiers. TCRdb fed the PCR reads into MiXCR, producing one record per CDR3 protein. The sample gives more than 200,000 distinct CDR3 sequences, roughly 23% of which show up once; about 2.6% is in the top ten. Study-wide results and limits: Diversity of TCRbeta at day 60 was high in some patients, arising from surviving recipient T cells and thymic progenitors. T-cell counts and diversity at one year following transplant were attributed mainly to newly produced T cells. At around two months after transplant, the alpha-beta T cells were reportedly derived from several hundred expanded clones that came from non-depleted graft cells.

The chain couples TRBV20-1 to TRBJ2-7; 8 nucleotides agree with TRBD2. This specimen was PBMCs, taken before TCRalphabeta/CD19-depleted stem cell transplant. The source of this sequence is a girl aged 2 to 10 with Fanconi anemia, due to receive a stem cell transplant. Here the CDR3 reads CSAKDLAGGGYEQYF. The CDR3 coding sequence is TGCAGTGCTAAAGACCTAGCGGGCGGGGGTTACGAGCAGTACTTC.